The 22 T cell receptor beta chains listed next were all sequenced from one sample in a study of T cells in Graves' hyperthyroidism and ophthalmopathy. The TCR beta CDR3 regions underwent amplification using RNA transcripts as the source. The HTBI set primed first-round TCR CDR3 RT-PCR. TCRdb re-analysed the multiplex PCR reads in MiXCR, keeping a single row per CDR3 protein. Altogether tens of thousands of distinct CDR3 sequences are present, around 53% being singletons, with the ten largest covering approximately 3.3%. The source material was blood. The source of these receptors is a woman in her sixties with Graves' ophthalmopathy.

This clonotype was observed many times. The chain has TRBV11-2 and TRBJ2-3, with TRBD2 matching over 8 bases. Trimming cost V 3 bases and J 1 base; bases outside gene matches: 6. This CDR3 has 16 residues. Germline values: CDR1 SGHAT, CDR2 FQNNGV. The CDR3 nucleotides are TGTGCCAGCAGCTTGGCGGGGGGAGGGGGCACAGATACGCAGTATTTT. It codes for CASSLAGGGGTDTQYF.

Turning to this clonotype: At one end the junction does not follow the germline gene, possibly because of a read error. The chain combines TRBV12-3 or TRBV12-4 with TRBJ2-1, with TRBD2 matching over 8 bases. The CDR3 contains 16 residues. CDR3 amino acids: CTSSSERELLGSEQFF. CDR3 coding DNA: TGTACCAGCAGTTCCGAGCGGGAGCTGCTAGGCAGTGAGCAGTTCTTC.

The sample holds many counts of this clonotype. V is TRBV7-9 and J is TRBJ2-7, with 8 bases that match TRBD1. V was pared by 5 bases and J by 4 bases, with 13 bases of the junction left unmatched. This CDR3 has 16 residues. The V gene's germline CDR1 is SEHNR and CDR2 FQNEAQ (reference sequence). The CDR3 DNA follows: TGTGCCAGCAGCCCTATCACTGGACAGGGTTGGTACGAGCAGTACTTC. Encoded protein: CASSPITGQGWYEQYF.

The CDR3 sequence: CASNRGVDNSPLHF. DNA of the CDR3: TGTGCCAGCAACCGAGGGGTCGATAATTCACCCCTCCACTTT. This rearrangement joins TRBV5-4 to TRBJ1-6; the D gene is possibly TRBD1 (5 bases). The V gene lost 6 bases and the J gene lost 5 bases, with 12 bases spanning the gap. The CDR3 sequence is 14 residues long. Germline V gene sequence: CDR1 SGHNT, CDR2 YYREEE (reference sequence).

This clonotype was seen many times. J is TRBJ2-1 and V is TRBV20-1; 13 nucleotides agree with TRBD2. V lost 4 bases to trimming and J lost 8 bases; unmatched junction nucleotides: 5. The V gene's germline CDR1 is DFQATT and CDR2 SNEGSKA (reference sequence). This CDR3 region has 14 residues. CDR3: CSAITSGGAHEQFF. The CDR3 nucleotides are TGCAGTGCTATAACTAGCGGGGGGGCCCATGAGCAGTTCTTC.

This clonotype was recorded only once. Mismatch with germline at one junction end may stem from a read error. This sequence joins TRBV20-1 and TRBJ2-7; 11 bases fit TRBD2. Germline-derived CDR1 and CDR2 are DFQATT and SNEGSKA (reference sequence). CDR3 length: 12 amino acids. The chain's CDR3 is CSGTSGHYEQYF. DNA for the CDR3: TGTTCCGGGACTAGCGGCCACTACGAGCAGTACTTC.

As regards this clonotype: One junction end disagrees with the germline gene, perhaps due to a read error. This sequence joins TRBV9 and TRBJ1-3; a weak D match, TRBD1 (6 bases). CDR3 length equals 16 residues. Germline CDR1 reads SGDLS; CDR2 reads YYNGEE. CDR3 sequence reads: CASSPGQGHSGNTTYF. Here the CDR3 DNA reads TGTGCCAGCAGCCCGGGCCAGGGACACTCTGGGAACACCACATATTTT.

The rearrangement links TRBV6-4 to TRBJ1-1, with 7 positions matching TRBD1. The CDR3 is made up of 14 amino acids. Losses at the gene ends were 2 bases for V and 2 bases for J; bases not matched to a gene: 2. The V gene's germline CDR1 is MRHNA and CDR2 SNTAGT. The CDR3 sequence is CASSDRDSNTEAFF. DNA of the CDR3: TGTGCCAGCAGTGACCGGGACAGCAACACTGAAGCTTTCTTT.

The V gene is TRBV16, the J gene TRBJ1-1; TRBD1 might be the D (6 bases). The CDR3 is 16 residues long. V lost 1 base to trimming and J lost 0 bases, with 12 bases between them. Looked up from germline, CDR1 is KGHSY and CDR2 is FQNENV. Here the CDR3 reads CASSQLGGAMNTEAFF. The DNA for the CDR3 is TGTGCCAGCAGCCAATTAGGGGGGGCCATGAACACTGAAGCTTTCTTT.

This clonotype was detected ten times or more. The V gene is TRBV6-2 or TRBV6-3, the J gene TRBJ1-6; 8 bases map to TRBD1. This CDR3 has 14 amino acids. Per germline, CDR1 MNHEY and CDR2 SVGEGT. The V and J ends lost 5 bases and 9 bases, in that order; junction bases with no gene match: 6. The CDR3 DNA sequence: TGTGCCAGCAGTCGGACAGGGTTTGCTTCACCCCTCCACTTT. This gives the protein CASSRTGFASPLHF.

This clonotype was seen only once. The V gene is TRBV12-5, the J gene TRBJ1-4; no firm D call. V lost 1 base and J 3 bases, leaving 6 bases between the germline ends. From germline, CDR1 is LGHNT and CDR2 FRNRAP. The CDR3 has 14 amino acids. CDR3 nucleotide sequence: TGTGCTAGTGGTTTGGGACACGCTAATGAAAAACTGTTTTTT. Translated: CASGLGHANEKLFF.

This clonotype came up a few times. V and J are TRBV5-1 and TRBJ1-4; maybe TRBD1 (5 bases). The germline V gene encodes CDR1 SGHRS and CDR2 YFSETQ. V shed 1 base and J shed 6 bases, with 10 bases lying between them. This CDR3 spans 14 amino acids. In nucleotides, the CDR3 is TGCGCCAGCAGCTTGCGGGGGACGGATGAAAAACTGTTTTTT. This gives the protein CASSLRGTDEKLFF.

The sample holds one count of this clonotype. The chain is built from TRBV6-1 and TRBJ2-3, with 13 bases identical to TRBD2. The CDR3 contains 15 residues. Germline lookup yields CDR1 MNHNS and CDR2 SASEGT. The trim removed 4 bases at V and 5 bases at J, leaving 3 bases unmatched. The CDR3 sequence: CASSAWTSGGDTQYF. The CDR3 DNA is TGTGCCAGCAGTGCCTGGACTAGCGGGGGAGATACGCAGTATTTT.

CDR3: CASSYCVYGVGNTIYF. CDR3 coding DNA: TGTGCCAGCAGTTACTGTGTCTACGGGGTTGGAAACACCATATATTTT. V and J are TRBV6-7 and TRBJ1-3, with D hard to call. TRBV6-7 is flagged as an ORF with uncertain function. The V and J ends lost 1 base and 3 bases respectively, with 13 bases between them. The CDR3 has 16 residues.

The chain links TRBV20-1 to TRBJ2-1; the D gene is possibly TRBD2 (6 bases). The ends were cut back, 6 bases at V and 9 bases at J, with 9 bases in the middle. The CDR3 contains 10 residues. Germline CDR1 and CDR2: DFQATT and SNEGSKA (reference sequence). The CDR3: CSAAGLEQFF. CDR3 in DNA: TGCAGTGCGGCGGGACTTGAGCAGTTCTTC.

This chain uses TRBV19 with TRBJ2-7, with 10 bases identical to TRBD1. Per the germline V gene, CDR1 is LNHDA and CDR2 is SQIVND (reference sequence). There are 16 residues in the CDR3. V gave up 5 bases and J gave up 2 bases; unmatched junction bases: 9. The CDR3 protein is CASSRGTGVKTYEQYF. The CDR3 nucleotides read TGTGCCAGTAGTCGGGGGACAGGGGTCAAAACCTACGAGCAGTACTTC.

The rearrangement joins TRBV20-1 to TRBJ2-7, with 9 bases identical to TRBD2. J gave up 4 bases and V 6 bases, and 10 bases lay outside the gene matches. Germline V gene lookup returns CDR1 DFQATT and CDR2 SNEGSKA (reference sequence). There are 14 residues in the CDR3. CDR3 sequence reads: CSADTSSGRYEQYF. The CDR3 DNA sequence: TGCAGTGCCGACACGAGTAGCGGGAGATACGAGCAGTACTTC.

Comments on this clonotype: A much larger clone differs from this one at a single base, so this may be a read error. The rearrangement uses TRBV18 and TRBJ1-1, with D hard to call. Trimming removed 3 bases at V and 8 bases at J, with 10 bases between. The CDR3 has 12 amino acids. Germline-derived CDR1 and CDR2 are KGHSH and LQKENI. The CDR3 sequence: CASSPPAGEAFF. The CDR3 DNA reads as TGTGCCAGCTCACCGCCGGCCGGAGAAGCTTTCTTT. Full variable domain (rest looked up from reference TRBV18 and TRBJ1-1): NAGVMQNPRHLVRRRGQEARLRCSPMKGHSHVYWYRQLPEEGLKFMVYLQKENIIDESGMPKERFSAEFPKEGPSILRIQQVVRGDSAAYFCASSPPAGEAFFGQGTRLTVV.

This clonotype was recorded at least ten times. The CDR3 sequence is CASSLRPGRNTEAFF. As DNA, the CDR3 is TGTGCCAGCAGCCTACGTCCGGGACGGAACACTGAAGCTTTCTTT. V and J are TRBV3-1 and TRBJ1-1, with a weak D call TRBD1 (5 bases). The CDR3 runs to 15 residues. Germline lookup yields CDR1 LGHDT and CDR2 YNNKEL (reference sequence). Trimming stripped 4 bases from V and 1 base from J, with 13 bases between.

The rearrangement uses TRBV3-1 and TRBJ2-5; TRBD2 might be the D (7 bases). V was trimmed by 1 base and J by 4 bases, leaving 16 bases between them. Germline assignment: CDR1 LGHDT and CDR2 YNNKEL (reference sequence). This CDR3 is built from 16 residues. CDR3 sequence: CASSQGGGGGGETQYF. Written as DNA, the CDR3 is TGTGCCAGCAGCCAAGGAGGAGGCGGGGGCGGAGAGACCCAGTACTTC.

The chain is built from TRBV20-1 and TRBJ1-1; no clear D. This CDR3 has 13 amino acids. Trimming pared 3 bases from V and 0 bases from J, leaving 8 bases between. In germline, CDR1 is DFQATT, CDR2 SNEGSKA (reference sequence). For the CDR3, the DNA is TGCAGTGCTAGGAGACGGATGAACACTGAAGCTTTCTTT. Protein: CSARRRMNTEAFF.

This clonotype was counted at least ten times. V gene TRBV19 combines with J gene TRBJ1-2, with a weak D call TRBD1 (6 bases). The V end was cut by 7 bases, the J end by 6 bases, with 24 bases between. The CDR3 has 16 residues. From germline, CDR1 is LNHDA and CDR2 SQIVND (reference sequence). DNA for the CDR3: TGTGCCAGTAAGGGACTCGGACAGCCCTTGGTGCATGGCTACACCTTC. Amino acids: CASKGLGQPLVHGYTF.